What follows are 17 T cell receptor beta chains derived from one specimen sequenced in a study of shared clonotypes between healthy human individuals. Profiled with immunoSEQ multiplex PCR; TCRdb holds only in-frame clones, not every one. The data contain under 850,000 clones, approximately 72% of them singletons. The sequencing input was memory CD4+ T cells sorted from blood. Subset: CD45RA-negative fraction. All receptors come from a woman in her twenties or thirties in good health.

This rearrangement joins TRBV6-1 to TRBJ1-3; D perhaps matches TRBD1 (5 bases). Between the trimmed V and J ends, which lost 10 bases and 8 bases, there was a span of 21 bases. The CDR3 sequence is 14 residues long. Germline V gene lookup returns CDR1 MNHNS and CDR2 SASEGT. The CDR3 region has the DNA TGTGCCACCAGCCGGGACCCCATCGGGCACACCATATATTTT. Protein: CATSRDPIGHTIYF.

The chain has TRBV7-9 and TRBJ1-2; 7 nucleotides agree with TRBD1. The CDR3 totals 15 residues. After removal of 1 base from V and 6 bases from J, the junction contained 8 bases not matched to a gene. Per germline, CDR1 SEHNR and CDR2 FQNEAQ (reference sequence). CDR3 coding DNA: TGTGCCAGCAGCTTAGGGGAAGGGGGCTCTGATGGCTACACCTTC. Translation gives CASSLGEGGSDGYTF.

V and J are TRBV5-1 and TRBJ2-1; D is unresolved. Germline CDR1 reads SGHRS; CDR2 reads YFSETQ. The CDR3 has 13 amino acids. V dropped 6 bases and J dropped 6 bases, with 13 bases sitting between them. CDR3 amino acids: CASTESRTNEQFF. The CDR3 DNA is TGCGCCAGCACGGAGAGCAGGACCAATGAGCAGTTCTTC.

The chain couples TRBV5-1 to TRBJ2-3; maybe TRBD2 (5 bases). Trimming shortened V by 3 bases and J by 3 bases, and 14 bases separated the two germline ends. The CDR3 runs 15 residues. The V gene's germline CDR1 is SGHRS and CDR2 YFSETQ. The CDR3 here is CASSWGAAGTDTQYF. The CDR3 DNA reads TGCGCCAGCAGCTGGGGAGCTGCAGGAACAGATACGCAGTATTTT.

This chain connects TRBV6-1 to TRBJ2-1; 10 bases are shared with TRBD2. V gave up 5 bases and J gave up 10 bases; unmatched junction bases: 5. Germline V gene lookup returns CDR1 MNHNS and CDR2 SASEGT. CDR3 length: 13 residues. The CDR3 loop is CASSQPGLAEQFF. DNA of the CDR3: TGTGCCAGCAGTCAACCGGGACTAGCGGAGCAGTTCTTC.

Note on this clone: A far larger clone is off by one base, so a read error is likely. The V call is TRBV4-2, the J call TRBJ1-5; D not certain. Trimming took 0 bases from V and 2 from J, leaving 14 bases between them. The CDR3 covers 17 residues. Germline CDR1 and CDR2: LGHNA and YNFKEQ. CDR3 nucleotides: TGTGCCAGCAGCCAAGATGGTATCGCGGAACGCAATCAGCCCCAGCATTTT. Translation: CASSQDGIAERNQPQHF.

The chain employs TRBV6-1 and TRBJ1-4; no clear D. Looked up from germline, CDR1 is MNHNS and CDR2 is SASEGT. V shed 8 bases and J shed 4 bases, with 11 bases lying between them. This CDR3 comprises 13 residues. CDR3 amino acids: CASQLHLNEKLFF. DNA for the CDR3: TGTGCCAGCCAATTACACCTTAATGAAAAACTGTTTTTT.

This rearrangement joins TRBV5-1 to TRBJ2-1; tentatively, D is TRBD2 (6 bases). Germline V lookup: CDR1 SGHRS, CDR2 YFSETQ. This CDR3 region has 14 residues. Trimming took off 2 bases at V and 12 bases at J, with 18 bases between the two ends. The CDR3 loop is CASSFSGDGMGQFF. Written as DNA, the CDR3 is TGCGCCAGCAGCTTCTCGGGGGACGGGATGGGGCAGTTCTTC.

The CDR3 DNA sequence: TGTGCCAGTAGGACCCAACGGGCCGGGGAGCTGTTTTTT. Its protein is CASRTQRAGELFF. The gene calls are TRBV19 and TRBJ2-2, with D unclear. CDR3 size: 13 residues. CDR1 and CDR2 (germline): LNHDA, SQIVND (reference sequence). V was clipped by 6 bases and J by 6 bases, with 11 bases between them.

V usage is TRBV28 and J usage is TRBJ2-3; 9 nucleotides align to TRBD2. V lost 4 bases to trimming and J lost 8 bases; unmatched junction nucleotides: 16. Looked up from germline, CDR1 is MDHEN and CDR2 is SYDVKM. The CDR3 totals 17 residues. In DNA form, the CDR3 reads TGTGCCAGCAGTTCCTGGCCCAGCGGGAGGTGGGGTTCTACGCAGTATTTT. Residues: CASSSWPSGRWGSTQYF.

This clone was counted many times. The chain recombines TRBV5-1 with TRBJ2-2; no firm D call. The V end was cut by 1 base, the J end by 3 bases, with 10 bases between. Germline-derived CDR1 and CDR2 are SGHRS and YFSETQ. The CDR3 has 15 amino acids. The CDR3 sequence is CASSLRGADTGELFF. The CDR3 DNA is TGCGCCAGCAGCTTGAGAGGAGCCGACACCGGGGAGCTGTTTTTT.

This clone was detected only a few times. The chain uses TRBV10-3 and TRBJ1-2; maybe TRBD1 (5 bases). Trimming stripped 2 bases from V and 7 bases from J, with 17 bases between. The CDR3 totals 15 residues. Germline V gene data show CDR1 as ENHRY and CDR2 as SYGVKD. DNA of the CDR3: TGTGCCATCAGTGAGGGCCAGGGAGTACGTTTTGGCTACACCTTC. This codes for CAISEGQGVRFGYTF.

The chain employs TRBV28 and TRBJ1-5; D might be TRBD1 (5 bases). Trimming pared 6 bases from V and 5 bases from J, leaving 14 bases between. The CDR3 extends over 14 amino acids. The germline gives CDR1 MDHEN, CDR2 SYDVKM. The CDR3 loop reads CASSNSGGDQPQHF. CDR3 coding DNA: TGTGCCAGCAGCAATTCCGGGGGAGATCAGCCCCAGCATTTT.

This clone was found many times. The chain employs TRBV5-8 and TRBJ2-7; 9 bases are a match to TRBD2. Germline CDR1 reads SGHTS; CDR2 reads YDEGEE. The V and J ends lost 1 base and 9 bases, in that order; junction bases with no gene match: 5. This CDR3 spans 13 amino acids. CDR3 nucleotides: TGTGCCAGCAGCTTGCGGTCTAGCGGGGTGCAGTACTTC. It yields the protein CASSLRSSGVQYF.

This clone is a singleton in its sample. V is TRBV7-9 and J is TRBJ1-2; 9 bases line up with TRBD1. Germline CDR1 is SEHNR and CDR2 is FQNEAQ (reference sequence). The length of the CDR3 is 14 residues. The V segment lost 3 bases and the J segment 4 bases; nucleotides outside the gene matches: 3. CDR3 DNA sequence: TGTGCCAGCAGCTTGAGACAGGGGGGCTATGGCTACACCTTC. Its translation is CASSLRQGGYGYTF.

The chain employs TRBV5-8 and TRBJ2-1, with 7 positions matching TRBD1. Germline CDR1 SGHTS, CDR2 YDEGEE. The CDR3 runs 15 residues. The ends lost 4 bases at V and 0 bases at J; junction bases unmatched: 4. The CDR3 coding sequence is TGTGCCAGCAGCCCGACAGGGCGCTCCTACAATGAGCAGTTCTTC. This translates into CASSPTGRSYNEQFF. Full variable domain (rest looked up from reference TRBV5-8 and TRBJ2-1): EAGVTQSPTHLIKTRGQQATLRCSPISGHTSVYWYQQALGLGLQFLLWYDEGEERNRGNFPPRFSGRQFPNYSSELNVNALELEDSALYLCASSPTGRSYNEQFFGPGTRLTVL.

The V and J genes are TRBV7-2 and TRBJ1-4; 9 bases fit TRBD1. The CDR3 spans 16 residues. The V segment lost 5 bases and the J segment 8 bases; nucleotides outside the gene matches: 12. CDR1 and CDR2 from the germline V gene are SGHTA and FQGNSA. Here the CDR3 DNA reads TGTGCCAGCAGCCTTTGGGGGACAGGGACGGTGGAAAAACTGTTTTTT. This sequence encodes CASSLWGTGTVEKLFF.